This T cell receptor beta chain appears in the sequencing data of a study of T cells in Graves' hyperthyroidism and ophthalmopathy. Germline lookup yields CDR1 SQVTM and CDR2 ANQGSEA. The CDR3 is made up of 13 amino acids. Regarding the study as a whole: Researchers found most expanded thyroid clonotypes above 0.001 in blood as well. Stable hyperthyroidism was told apart from ophthalmopathy by a model built on 13 V-J features.

Amplification yielded TCR beta CDR3 regions, with RNA transcripts as the source. During a first-round RT-PCR of the TCR CDR3, the HTBI primer set was used. MiXCR, applied by TCRdb to the multiplex PCR reads, yields one record per CDR3 protein. Counted here are about half a million distinct CDR3 sequences, less than 25% occurring once; the ten biggest clones make up approximately 26%. Across 18 months, stable Graves' hyperthyroidism was marked by no progression to ophthalmopathy. Exclusion of a patient resulted from uncontrolled infection, other autoimmune disease, pregnancy or lactation. This clonotype showed up just a few times. Its antigen is undetermined. Sequence at one end of the junction differs from germline and may be a read error.

The V gene is TRBV29-1, the J gene TRBJ1-2, with 8 bases aligning to TRBD1. Material: blood. The sequence came from a man aged 18 to 29 with Graves' hyperthyroidism. CDR3 region: CSAGQGGNYGYTF. The CDR3 DNA follows: TGCAGCGCCGGACAGGGAGGAAACTACGGCTACACCTTC.